This TCR beta chain was captured by sequencing in a study of T-cell reconstitution after alpha-beta-depleted transplantation in children. Findings and caveats of the study: There were reportedly several hundred expanded graft clones from which alpha-beta T cells came about two months after transplant.

The V gene's germline CDR1 is SEHNR and CDR2 FQNEAQ (reference sequence). The CDR3 runs to 14 residues. V lost 6 bases and J 1 base, leaving 12 bases between the germline ends. The TCRbeta library incorporated unique molecular identifiers. TCRdb re-called the PCR reads with MiXCR, one entry per CDR3 protein. The data show 600,000 or so distinct CDR3 sequences, 23% seen once. A word on this clonotype: No antigen is known for it.

V usage is TRBV7-9 and J usage is TRBJ2-5; no clear D. The TCR sequence derives from a boy under two years old who had a stem cell transplant for acute myeloid leukemia, so the T cells may come from the graft donor. The source material was PBMCs, mostly from graft donor cells, sampled 360 days after TCRalphabeta/CD19-depleted stem cell transplant. The CDR3 sequence is CASSWGFPQETQYF. CDR3 nucleotides: TGTGCCAGCAGTTGGGGTTTCCCCCAAGAGACCCAGTACTTC.